This TCR beta chain was identified in a study of shared clonotypes between healthy human individuals. Findings and limits, study-wide: Among donors, the sharing of clonotypes was expected to be influenced by sequencing depth.

The CDR3 runs 17 residues. The V gene end was trimmed by 3 bases and the J gene end by 6 bases; junction bases not matched to a gene: 11. The germline gives CDR1 SGDLS, CDR2 YYNGEE. This clone is a singleton in its sample. Its antigen is unidentified. Unsorted samples used roughly 95 million PBMCs for genomic DNA. Sequenced by immunoSEQ multiplex PCR; TCRdb stores in-frame clones only, minus some. The sample shows fewer than 650,000 clones, around 78% of them seen only once. The chain uses TRBV9 and TRBJ2-2, with 10 bases lining up with TRBD2. This TCR came from a woman in her thirties or forties in good health. Some clones in this sample may be carry-over from other donors' samples. Sequencing input: PBMCs. CDR3 sequence: CASSDLIAGGIPGELFF. CDR3 in DNA: TGTGCCAGCAGCGACCTAATAGCGGGAGGAATCCCCGGGGAGCTGTTTTTT.